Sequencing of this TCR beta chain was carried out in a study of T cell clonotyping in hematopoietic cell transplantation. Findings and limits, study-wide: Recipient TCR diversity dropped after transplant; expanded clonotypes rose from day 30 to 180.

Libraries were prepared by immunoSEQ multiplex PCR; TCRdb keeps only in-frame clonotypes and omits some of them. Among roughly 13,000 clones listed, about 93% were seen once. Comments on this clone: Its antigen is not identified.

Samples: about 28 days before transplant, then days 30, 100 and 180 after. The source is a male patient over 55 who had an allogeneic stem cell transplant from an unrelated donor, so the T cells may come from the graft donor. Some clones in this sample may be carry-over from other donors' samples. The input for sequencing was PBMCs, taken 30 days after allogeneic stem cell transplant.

The CDR3 is CASSLPQGRQPQHF. CDR3 nucleotides: TGTGCCAGCAGTTTACCACAGGGACGGCAGCCCCAGCATTTT. V gene TRBV28 combines with J gene TRBJ1-5; D is perhaps TRBD1 (6 bases). This CDR3 is built from 14 residues. V lost 2 bases and J 7 bases, leaving 12 bases between the germline ends. CDR1 is MDHEN and CDR2 is SYDVKM in the germline V gene.